These T cell receptor beta chains were read from a single sample in a study of T-cell memory formation after mild COVID-19. TCRdb redid the calling of the 5' RACE reads with MiXCR, one entry per CDR3 protein. The profile covers around 320,000 distinct CDR3 sequences, with around 28% appearing a single time and approximately 12% taken by the ten largest. The sample was PBMCs or a T cell subset sorted from them (not recorded which). These TCRs come from an adult woman who had mild COVID-19 (a few samples of this study predate the infection). Cell type and time point are not known. CDR3s include the opening cysteine and the closing phenylalanine or tryptophan. A D gene is named only where the DNA matches it firmly. Size tells how often a clone was seen (once, few, many) or the class of an expanded clone, and some rows leave it out.

size	V	J	D	CDR3	DNA
.	TRBV6-2/TRBV6-3	TRBJ2-7	TRBD1	CASRFRQGNYEQYF	TGTGCCAGCAGATTCCGACAGGGAAACTACGAGCAGTACTTC
.	TRBV5-1	TRBJ2-5	.	CASRVGGGGETQYF	TGCGCCAGCCGTGTGGGGGGGGGCGGAGAGACCCAGTACTTC
.	TRBV7-3	TRBJ2-3	.	CASSLKLGRADTQYF	TGTGCCAGCAGCTTAAAGCTAGGCAGGGCAGATACGCAGTATTTT
.	TRBV27	TRBJ2-3	.	CASSFRPDTQYF	TGTGCCAGCAGTTTTCGTCCAGATACGCAGTATTTT
.	TRBV4-1	TRBJ2-3	.	CASSQEPTDTQYF	TGCGCCAGCAGCCAAGAACCCACAGATACGCAGTATTTT
few	TRBV20-1	TRBJ2-3	TRBD2	CSARKVSGRTDTQYF	TGCAGTGCCAGGAAAGTTAGCGGGAGAACAGATACGCAGTATTTT
.	TRBV2	TRBJ2-4	.	CASRDLKGKNIQYF	TGTGCCAGCAGGGATCTAAAAGGCAAAAACATTCAGTACTTC
.	TRBV6-1	TRBJ2-7	.	CASSEGGRTSYSYEQYF	TGTGCCAGCAGCGAAGGGGGAAGGACATCTTACTCCTACGAGCAGTACTTC
.	TRBV6-1	TRBJ2-7	.	CASSEIGSYEQYF	TGTGCCAGCAGTGAAATAGGGTCCTACGAGCAGTACTTC
few	TRBV7-6	TRBJ2-3	.	CASGLLSTGTDTQYF	TGTGCCAGCGGACTCCTTTCAACAGGCACAGATACGCAGTATTTT
.	TRBV27	TRBJ2-6	.	CASRDPASGANVLTF	TGTGCCAGCAGAGACCCCGCTTCTGGGGCCAACGTCCTGACTTTC
.	TRBV24-1	TRBJ2-3	.	CATSDLKDTQYF	TGTGCCACCAGTGATTTAAAGGATACGCAGTATTTT
.	TRBV9	TRBJ2-6	.	CASSPHDSSITSGANVLTF	TGTGCCAGCTCACCCCATGACAGCTCTATTACCTCTGGGGCCAACGTCCTGACTTTC
few	TRBV20-1	TRBJ2-5	.	CSASRSSQETQYF	TGCAGTGCTAGCCGTTCCTCCCAAGAGACCCAGTACTTC
.	TRBV3-1	TRBJ1-4	.	CASSQRGEKLFF	TGTGCCAGCAGCCAACGGGGGGAAAAACTGTTTTTT
.	TRBV12-3/TRBV12-4	TRBJ1-4	TRBD1	CASSLAHRGLEEKLFF	TGTGCCAGCAGTTTAGCCCACAGGGGGCTCGAGGAAAAACTGTTTTTT
few	TRBV5-1	TRBJ2-1	TRBD2	CASRAAGGAQSYNEQFF	TGCGCCAGCAGGGCAGCGGGGGGAGCCCAGTCCTACAATGAGCAGTTCTTC
.	TRBV18	TRBJ1-2	.	CASSLRQDYGYTF	TGTGCCAGCTCCCTCCGGCAGGACTATGGCTACACCTTC
.	TRBV7-9	TRBJ2-7	TRBD2	CASSLWTSGNYEQYF	TGTGCCAGCAGCTTGTGGACTAGCGGGAACTACGAGCAGTACTTC
.	TRBV25-1	TRBJ2-5	.	CASSERQYQETQYF	TGTGCCAGCAGCGAGAGACAGTACCAAGAGACCCAGTACTTC
.	TRBV20-1	TRBJ2-3	.	CSATGTGVLGTQYF	TGCAGTGCTACCGGGACGGGGGTCCTGGGAACGCAGTATTTT
.	TRBV5-1	TRBJ1-1	.	CASTPQPGHRNTEAFF	TGCGCCAGCACCCCTCAGCCCGGACACAGGAACACTGAAGCTTTCTTT